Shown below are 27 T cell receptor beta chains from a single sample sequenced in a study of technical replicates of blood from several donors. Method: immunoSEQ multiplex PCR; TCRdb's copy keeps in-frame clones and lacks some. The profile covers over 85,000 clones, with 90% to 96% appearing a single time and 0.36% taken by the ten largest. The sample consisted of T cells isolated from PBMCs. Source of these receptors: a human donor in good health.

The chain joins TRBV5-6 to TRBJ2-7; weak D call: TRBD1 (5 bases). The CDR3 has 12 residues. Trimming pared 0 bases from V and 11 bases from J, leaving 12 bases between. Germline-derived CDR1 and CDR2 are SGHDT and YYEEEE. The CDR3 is CASSLARRVEYF. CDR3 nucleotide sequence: TGTGCCAGCAGCTTGGCCCGCAGGGTCGAGTACTTC.

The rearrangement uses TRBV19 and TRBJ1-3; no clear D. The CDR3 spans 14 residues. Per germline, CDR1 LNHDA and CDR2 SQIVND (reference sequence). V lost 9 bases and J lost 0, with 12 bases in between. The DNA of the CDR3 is TGTGCCAGCACCGGGTTAGCCTCTGGAAACACCATATATTTT. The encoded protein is CASTGLASGNTIYF. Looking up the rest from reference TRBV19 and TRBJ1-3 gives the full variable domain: DGGITQSPKYLFRKEGQNVTLSCEQNLNHDAMYWYRQDPGQGLRLIYYSQIVNDFQKGDIAEGYSVSREKKESFPLTVTSAQKNPTAFYLCASTGLASGNTIYFGEGSWLTVV.

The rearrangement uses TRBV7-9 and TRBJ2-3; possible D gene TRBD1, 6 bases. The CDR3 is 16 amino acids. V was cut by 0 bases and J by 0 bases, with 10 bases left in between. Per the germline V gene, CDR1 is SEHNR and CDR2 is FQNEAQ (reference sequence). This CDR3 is CASSLAGTTSTDTQYF. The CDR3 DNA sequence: TGTGCCAGCAGCTTAGCCGGGACAACAAGCACAGATACGCAGTATTTT.

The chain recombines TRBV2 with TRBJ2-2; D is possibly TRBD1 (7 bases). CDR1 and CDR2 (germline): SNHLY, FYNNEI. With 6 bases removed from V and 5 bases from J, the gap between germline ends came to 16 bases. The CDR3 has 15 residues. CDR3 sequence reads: CASSGGQEGTGELFF. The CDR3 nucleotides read TGTGCCAGCAGCGGAGGACAGGAGGGGACCGGGGAGCTGTTTTTT. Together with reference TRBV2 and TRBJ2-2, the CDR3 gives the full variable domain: EPEVTQTPSHQVTQMGQEVILRCVPISNHLYFYWYRQILGQKVEFLVSFYNNEISEKSEIFDDQFSVERPDGSNFTLKIRSTKLEDSAMYFCASSGGQEGTGELFFGEGSRLTVL.

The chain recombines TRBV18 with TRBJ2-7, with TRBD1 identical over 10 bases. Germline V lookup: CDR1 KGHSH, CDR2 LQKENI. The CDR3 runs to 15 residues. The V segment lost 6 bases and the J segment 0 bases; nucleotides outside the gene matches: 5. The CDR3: CASSPRTGGSYEQYF. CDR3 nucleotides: TGTGCCAGCTCCCCCAGGACAGGGGGCTCCTACGAGCAGTACTTC.

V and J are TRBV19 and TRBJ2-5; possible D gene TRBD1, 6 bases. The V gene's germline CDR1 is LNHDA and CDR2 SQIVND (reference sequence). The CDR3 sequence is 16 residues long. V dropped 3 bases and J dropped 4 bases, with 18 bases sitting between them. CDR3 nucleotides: TGTGCCAGTAGTATTCGGGACACCCTATACGTAGAGACCCAGTACTTC. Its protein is CASSIRDTLYVETQYF.

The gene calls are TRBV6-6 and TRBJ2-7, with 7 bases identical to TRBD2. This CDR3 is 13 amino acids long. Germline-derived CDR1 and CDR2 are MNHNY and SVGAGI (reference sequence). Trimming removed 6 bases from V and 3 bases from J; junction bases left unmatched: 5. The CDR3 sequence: CASRGGDNYEQYF. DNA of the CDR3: TGTGCCAGCAGGGGGGGGGATAACTACGAGCAGTACTTC.

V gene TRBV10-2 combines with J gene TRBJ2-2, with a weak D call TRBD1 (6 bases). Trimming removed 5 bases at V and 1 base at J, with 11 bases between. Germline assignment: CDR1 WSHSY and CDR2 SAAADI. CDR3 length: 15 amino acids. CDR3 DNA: TGCGCCAGCAGTCCCGGGACATTGAACACCGGGGAGCTGTTTTTT. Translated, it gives CASSPGTLNTGELFF.

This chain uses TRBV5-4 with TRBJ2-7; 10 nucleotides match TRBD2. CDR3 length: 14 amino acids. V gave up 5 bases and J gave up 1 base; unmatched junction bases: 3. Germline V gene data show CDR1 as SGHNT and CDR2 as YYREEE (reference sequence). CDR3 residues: CASRIAGGSYEQYF. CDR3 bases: TGTGCCAGCAGAATAGCGGGAGGTTCCTACGAGCAGTACTTC. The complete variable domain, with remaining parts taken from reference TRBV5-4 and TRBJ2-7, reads ETGVTQSPTHLIKTRGQQVTLRCSSQSGHNTVSWYQQALGQGPQFIFQYYREEENGRGNFPPRFSGLQFPNYSSELNVNALELDDSALYLCASRIAGGSYEQYFGPGTRLTVT.

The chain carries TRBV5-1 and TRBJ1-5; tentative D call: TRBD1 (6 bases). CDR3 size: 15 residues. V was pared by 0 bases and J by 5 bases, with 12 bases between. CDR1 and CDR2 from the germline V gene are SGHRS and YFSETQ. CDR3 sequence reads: CASSLGQGSHQPQHF. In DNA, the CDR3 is TGCGCCAGCAGCTTGGGCCAGGGGTCACATCAGCCCCAGCATTTT.

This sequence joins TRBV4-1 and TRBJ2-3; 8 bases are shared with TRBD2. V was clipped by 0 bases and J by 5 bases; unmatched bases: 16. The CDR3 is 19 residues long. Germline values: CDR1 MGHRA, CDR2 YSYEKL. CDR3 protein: CASSQDRIGSGSGVDTQYF. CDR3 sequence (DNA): TGCGCCAGCAGCCAAGATAGGATCGGGAGCGGGAGTGGTGTAGATACGCAGTATTTT.

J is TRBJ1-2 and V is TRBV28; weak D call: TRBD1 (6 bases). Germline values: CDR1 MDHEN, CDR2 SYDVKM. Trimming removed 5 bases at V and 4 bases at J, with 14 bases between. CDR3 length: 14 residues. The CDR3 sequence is CASSPPDSIYGYTF. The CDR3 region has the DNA TGTGCCAGCAGTCCCCCGGACAGCATCTATGGCTACACCTTC.

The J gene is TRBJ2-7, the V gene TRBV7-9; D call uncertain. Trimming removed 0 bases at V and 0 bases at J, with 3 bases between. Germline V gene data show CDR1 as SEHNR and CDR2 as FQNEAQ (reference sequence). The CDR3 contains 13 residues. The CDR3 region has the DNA TGTGCCAGCAGCTTAGCTAACTCCTACGAGCAGTACTTC. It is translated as CASSLANSYEQYF. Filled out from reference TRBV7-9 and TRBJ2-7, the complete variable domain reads DTGVSQNPRHKITKRGQNVTFRCDPISEHNRLYWYRQTLGQGPEFLTYFQNEAQLEKSRLLSDRFSAERPKGSFSTLEIQRTEQGDSAMYLCASSLANSYEQYFGPGTRLTVT.

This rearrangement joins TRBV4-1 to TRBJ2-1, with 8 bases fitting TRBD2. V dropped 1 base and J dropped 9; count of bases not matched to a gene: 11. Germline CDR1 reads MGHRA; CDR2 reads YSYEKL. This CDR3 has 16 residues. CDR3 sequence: CASSQGVGAGAGEQFF. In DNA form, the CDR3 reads TGCGCCAGCAGCCAAGGTGTGGGAGCGGGAGCTGGTGAGCAGTTCTTC.

CDR3 sequence reads: CASSPQAVNTEAFF. CDR3 bases: TGTGCCAGCAGTCCACAGGCCGTGAACACTGAAGCTTTCTTT. This chain joins TRBV2 and TRBJ1-1; D is possibly TRBD1 (5 bases). V lost 5 bases and J lost 0, with 10 bases in between. This CDR3 region has 14 residues. Germline CDR1 reads SNHLY; CDR2 reads FYNNEI.

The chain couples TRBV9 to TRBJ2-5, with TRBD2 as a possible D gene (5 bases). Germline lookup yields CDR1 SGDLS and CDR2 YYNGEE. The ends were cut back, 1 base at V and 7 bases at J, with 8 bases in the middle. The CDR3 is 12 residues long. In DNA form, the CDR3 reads TGTGCCAGCAGCGTAAGTGGAGGGACCCAGTACTTC. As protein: CASSVSGGTQYF. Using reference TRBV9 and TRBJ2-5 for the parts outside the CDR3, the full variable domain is DSGVTQTPKHLITATGQRVTLRCSPRSGDLSVYWYQQSLDQGLQFLIQYYNGEERAKGNILERFSAQQFPDLHSELNLSSLELGDSALYFCASSVSGGTQYFGPGTRLLVL.

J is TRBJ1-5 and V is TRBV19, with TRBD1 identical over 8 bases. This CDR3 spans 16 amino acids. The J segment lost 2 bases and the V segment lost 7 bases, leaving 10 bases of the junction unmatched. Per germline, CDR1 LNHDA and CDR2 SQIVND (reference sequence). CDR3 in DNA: TGTGCCAGTACCTTGCAGGGGGCAGAGGGCAATCAGCCCCAGCATTTT. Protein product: CASTLQGAEGNQPQHF.

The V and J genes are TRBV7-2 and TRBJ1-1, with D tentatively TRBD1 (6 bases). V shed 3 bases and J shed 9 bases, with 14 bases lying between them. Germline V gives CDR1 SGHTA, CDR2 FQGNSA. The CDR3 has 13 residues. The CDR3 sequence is CASSFYREVQAFF. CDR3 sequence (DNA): TGTGCCAGCAGCTTTTACAGGGAAGTCCAAGCTTTCTTT.

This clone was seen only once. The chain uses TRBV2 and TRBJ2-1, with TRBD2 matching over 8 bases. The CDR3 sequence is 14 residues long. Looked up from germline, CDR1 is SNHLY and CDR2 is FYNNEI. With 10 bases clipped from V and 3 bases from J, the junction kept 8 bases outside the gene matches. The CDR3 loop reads CAITGGRGYNEQFF. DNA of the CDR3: TGTGCCATCACGGGGGGGAGAGGCTACAATGAGCAGTTCTTC.

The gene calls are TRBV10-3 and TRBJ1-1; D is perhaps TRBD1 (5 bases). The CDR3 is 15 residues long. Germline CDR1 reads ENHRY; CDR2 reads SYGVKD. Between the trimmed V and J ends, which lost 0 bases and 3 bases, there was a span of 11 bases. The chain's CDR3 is CAISESGKGDTEAFF. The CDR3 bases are TGTGCCATCAGTGAGTCTGGGAAAGGGGACACTGAAGCTTTCTTT.

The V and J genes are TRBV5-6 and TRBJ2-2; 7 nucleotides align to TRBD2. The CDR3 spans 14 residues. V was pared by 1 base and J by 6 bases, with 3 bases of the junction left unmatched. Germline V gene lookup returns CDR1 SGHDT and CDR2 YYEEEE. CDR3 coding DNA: TGTGCCAGCAGCTTGATGGGGGGGGCCGGGGAGCTGTTTTTT. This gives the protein CASSLMGGAGELFF. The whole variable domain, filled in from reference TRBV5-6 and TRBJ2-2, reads DAGVTQSPTHLIKTRGQQVTLRCSPKSGHDTVSWYQQALGQGPQFIFQYYEEEERQRGNFPDRFSGHQFPNYSSELNVNALLLGDSALYLCASSLMGGAGELFFGEGSRLTVL.

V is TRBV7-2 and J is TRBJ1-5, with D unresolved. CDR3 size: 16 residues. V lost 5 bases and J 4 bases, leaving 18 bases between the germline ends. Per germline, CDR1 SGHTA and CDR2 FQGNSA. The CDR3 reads CASSKEGPTVNQPQHF. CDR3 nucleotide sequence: TGTGCCAGCAGCAAAGAGGGCCCGACTGTTAATCAGCCCCAGCATTTT.

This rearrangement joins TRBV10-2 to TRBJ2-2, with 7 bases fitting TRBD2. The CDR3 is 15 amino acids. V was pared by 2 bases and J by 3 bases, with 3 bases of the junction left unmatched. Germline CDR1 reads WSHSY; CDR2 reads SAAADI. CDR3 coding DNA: TGCGCCAGCAGTGAGGGGACTATTTACACCGGGGAGCTGTTTTTT. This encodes CASSEGTIYTGELFF.

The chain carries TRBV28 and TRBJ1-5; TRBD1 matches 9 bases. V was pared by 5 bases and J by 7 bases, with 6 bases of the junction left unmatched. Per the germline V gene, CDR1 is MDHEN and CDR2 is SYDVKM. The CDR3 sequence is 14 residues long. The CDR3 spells CASSRTGGSQPQHF. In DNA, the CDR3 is TGTGCCAGCAGTAGAACAGGGGGCTCCCAGCCCCAGCATTTT.

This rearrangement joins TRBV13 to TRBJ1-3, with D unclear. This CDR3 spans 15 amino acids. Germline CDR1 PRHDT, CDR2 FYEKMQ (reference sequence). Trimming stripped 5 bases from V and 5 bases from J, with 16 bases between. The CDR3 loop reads CASSASGSLRNTIYF. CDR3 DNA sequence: TGTGCCAGCAGCGCATCCGGGAGTCTCAGAAACACCATATATTTT.

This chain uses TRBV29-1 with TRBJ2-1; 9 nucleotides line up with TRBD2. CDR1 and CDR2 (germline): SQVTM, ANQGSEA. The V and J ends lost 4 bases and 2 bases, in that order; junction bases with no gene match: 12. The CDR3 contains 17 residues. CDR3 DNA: TGCAGCGTTGGGGGAGAGGCGGGAGGGAATACCTACAATGAGCAGTTCTTC. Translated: CSVGGEAGGNTYNEQFF.

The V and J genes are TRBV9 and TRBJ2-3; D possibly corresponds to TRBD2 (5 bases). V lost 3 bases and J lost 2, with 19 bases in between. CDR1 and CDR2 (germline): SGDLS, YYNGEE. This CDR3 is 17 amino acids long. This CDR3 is CASSANPRRSSTDTQYF. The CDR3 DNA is TGTGCCAGCAGCGCAAACCCTAGGAGGTCCTCCACAGATACGCAGTATTTT.